The 21 T cell receptor beta chains given below trace back to one sample, sequenced in a study of T cell responses to AZD1222 COVID-19 vaccine. Produced via immunoSEQ multiplex PCR; TCRdb's table is partial and in-frame only. The sample lists tens of thousands of clones, around 80% occurring once. This specimen was peripheral blood, taken on day 0 of AZD1222 vaccination. Receptors originate from an adult in good health.

This clone has a handful of counts. The chain has TRBV3-1 (or the pseudogene TRBV3-2) and TRBJ1-4, with D possibly matching TRBD1 (6 bases). CDR3 length equals 13 residues. Germline CDR1 is LGHDT and CDR2 is YNNKEL (reference sequence). Trimming shortened V by 5 bases and J by 8 bases, and 12 bases separated the two germline ends. The CDR3 spells CASSFWDKEKLFF. CDR3 DNA: TGTGCCAGCAGCTTTTGGGACAAAGAAAAACTGTTTTTT.

This chain uses TRBV15 with TRBJ1-2; D may be TRBD1 (6 bases). V was pared by 0 bases and J by 5 bases, with 10 bases between. The germline gives CDR1 LNHNV, CDR2 YYDKDF (reference sequence). This CDR3 comprises 14 residues. The CDR3 coding sequence is TGTGCCACCAGCAGAGATCGACAGGAATATGGCTACACCTTC. Encoded protein: CATSRDRQEYGYTF. Full variable domain (remainder filled in from reference TRBV15 and TRBJ1-2): DAMVIQNPRYQVTQFGKPVTLSCSQTLNHNVMYWYQQKSSQAPKLLFHYYDKDFNNEADTPDNFQSRRPNTSFCFLDIRSPGLGDTAMYLCATSRDRQEYGYTFGSGTRLTVV.

The chain is built from TRBV19 and TRBJ1-2, with D possibly TRBD1 on 5 matching bases. V gave up 7 bases and J gave up 7 bases, with 16 bases separating them. This CDR3 contains 13 residues. CDR1 and CDR2 from the germline V gene are LNHDA and SQIVND (reference sequence). CDR3 residues: CASTTGARVGYTF. CDR3 nucleotide sequence: TGTGCCAGTACCACCGGGGCCAGGGTTGGCTACACCTTC.

A few counts support this clone. V and J are TRBV15 and TRBJ2-1; no clear D gene. V was shortened by 0 bases and J by 1 base, with 16 bases between the two germline ends. Germline CDR1 LNHNV, CDR2 YYDKDF (reference sequence). The CDR3 runs 18 residues. The CDR3 nucleotides are TGTGCCACCAGCAGAGATCGGGCCTCGTTAGGGTCCTACAATGAGCAGTTCTTC. As protein: CATSRDRASLGSYNEQFF.

CDR3 region: CASTLRGRAGYTF. CDR3 in DNA: TGTGCCAGCACCCTACGTGGACGGGCTGGCTACACCTTC. The V and J genes are TRBV6-5 and TRBJ1-2; D gene unclear. Germline V CDR1 and CDR2: MNHEY, SVGAGI. V was cut by 7 bases and J by 7 bases, with 16 bases left in between. The CDR3 consists of 13 residues.

The V gene is TRBV5-4, the J gene TRBJ2-2; weak D call: TRBD1 (5 bases). Germline CDR1 is SGHNT and CDR2 is YYREEE (reference sequence). V was trimmed by 0 bases and J by 4 bases, leaving 10 bases between them. The CDR3 has 15 amino acids. CDR3 sequence reads: CASSLEQGGTGELFF. CDR3 in DNA: TGTGCCAGCAGCTTGGAGCAGGGTGGCACCGGGGAGCTGTTTTTT.

This rearrangement joins TRBV7-8 to TRBJ2-4; 7 bases are a match to TRBD1. The CDR3 is 14 residues long. Germline-derived CDR1 and CDR2 are SGHVS and FQNEAQ. Germline trimming cut 4 bases from V and 3 bases from J; bases unmatched to any gene: 3. CDR3 bases: TGTGCCAGCAGCTCTCGGGACAGCAAAAACATTCAGTACTTC. Amino acid sequence: CASSSRDSKNIQYF.

The chain is built from TRBV5-4 and TRBJ1-4, with D uncertain. Germline V gene lookup returns CDR1 SGHNT and CDR2 YYREEE (reference sequence). V shed 0 bases and J shed 11 bases, with 17 bases lying between them. The CDR3 contains 15 residues. The CDR3 region has the DNA TGTGCCAGCAGCTTGGGTGGGAGCGGAGTAGGGAAACTGTTTTTT. This sequence encodes CASSLGGSGVGKLFF.

This rearrangement joins TRBV5-1 to TRBJ1-6, with TRBD1 identical over 9 bases. Per germline, CDR1 SGHRS and CDR2 YFSETQ. The V and J ends lost 4 bases and 10 bases, in that order; junction bases with no gene match: 12. The CDR3 extends over 16 amino acids. Here the CDR3 DNA reads TGCGCCAGCAGCCTAGACCCGGACAGGGGTTTATCACCCCTCCACTTT. Residues: CASSLDPDRGLSPLHF.

The chain carries TRBV7-8 and TRBJ2-5; 13 bases align to TRBD2. The V gene's germline CDR1 is SGHVS and CDR2 FQNEAQ. The CDR3 has 17 amino acids. Losses at the gene ends were 3 bases for V and 5 bases for J; bases not matched to a gene: 9. CDR3 amino acids: CASSFDTSGRAGETQYF. Written as DNA, the CDR3 is TGTGCCAGCAGCTTCGACACTAGCGGGAGGGCCGGGGAGACCCAGTACTTC. Supplemented by reference TRBV7-8 and TRBJ2-5, the full variable domain reads GAGVSQSPRYKVAKRGQDVALRCDPISGHVSLFWYQQALGQGPEFLTYFQNEAQLDKSGLPSDRFFAERPEGSVSTLKIQRTQQEDSAVYLCASSFDTSGRAGETQYFGPGTRLLVL.

This chain connects TRBV9 to TRBJ1-2, with D unclear. The CDR3 extends over 13 amino acids. Germline CDR1 and CDR2: SGDLS and YYNGEE. The ends were cut back, 3 bases at V and 2 bases at J, with 8 bases in the middle. CDR3 in DNA: TGTGCCAGCAGCGAGACAAGCAACTATGGCTACACCTTC. This encodes CASSETSNYGYTF.

The CDR3 region has the DNA TGTGCCAGCAGCGCCAGGGCCGGGAACACAGATACGCAGTATTTT. Residues: CASSARAGNTDTQYF. The chain recombines TRBV11-1 with TRBJ2-3; tentatively, D is TRBD1 or TRBD2 (5 bases each). This CDR3 has 15 residues. V was clipped by 5 bases and J by 2 bases, with 14 bases between them. Germline V lookup: CDR1 SGHAT, CDR2 FQDESV (reference sequence). Variable domain in full (rest from reference TRBV11-1 and TRBJ2-3): EAEVAQSPRYKITEKSQAVAFWCDPISGHATLYWYRQILGQGPELLVQFQDESVVDDSQLPKDRFSAERLKGVDSTLKIQPAELGDSAMYLCASSARAGNTDTQYFGPGTRLTVL.

This rearrangement joins TRBV7-8 to TRBJ1-1, with TRBD1 as a possible D gene (5 bases). This CDR3 is built from 13 residues. Per the germline V gene, CDR1 is SGHVS and CDR2 is FQNEAQ. With 6 bases removed from V and 2 bases from J, the gap between germline ends came to 10 bases. CDR3 DNA: TGTGCCAGCAGTCGTCAGGGAAACACTGAAGCTTTCTTT. Amino acids: CASSRQGNTEAFF.

To note about this clone: Other DNA sequences from this sample encode an identical CDR3 as well. V gene TRBV5-1 combines with J gene TRBJ1-2; unclear D gene. V dropped 1 base and J dropped 8 bases, with 12 bases sitting between them. The CDR3 totals 13 residues. Germline V gene data show CDR1 as SGHRS and CDR2 as YFSETQ. The CDR3 reads CASSLSRERGYTF. The DNA of the CDR3 is TGCGCCAGCAGCTTGAGTAGGGAACGGGGCTACACCTTC.

V gene TRBV13 combines with J gene TRBJ1-1; D gene unclear. The CDR3 sequence is 14 residues long. The germline gives CDR1 PRHDT, CDR2 FYEKMQ (reference sequence). Trimming took 0 bases from V and 6 from J, leaving 11 bases between them. CDR3 DNA sequence: TGTGCCAGCAGCTTAGGCCGGGCTATACCTGAAGCTTTCTTT. This codes for CASSLGRAIPEAFF. The full variable domain, with the rest looked up from reference TRBV13 and TRBJ1-1, is AAGVIQSPRHLIKEKRETATLKCYPIPRHDTVYWYQQGPGQDPQFLISFYEKMQSDKGSIPDRFSAQQFSDYHSELNMSSLELGDSALYFCASSLGRAIPEAFFGQGTRLTVV.

The chain combines TRBV29-1 with TRBJ1-2; possibly TRBD1 for D (5 bases). The CDR3 has 17 amino acids. V lost 5 bases to trimming and J lost 0 bases, with 22 bases between them. CDR1 is SQVTM, CDR2 ANQGSEA, per germline. The CDR3 nucleotides are TGCAGCGTTTGGGCAGGGTCGAGGACCCCCGCTAACTATGGCTACACCTTC. Protein: CSVWAGSRTPANYGYTF.

The chain carries TRBV4-1 and TRBJ1-2, with D maybe TRBD1 (6 bases). Trimming left V 1 base short and J 0 bases short, with 12 bases between. This CDR3 has 16 amino acids. The germline V gene has CDR1 MGHRA and CDR2 YSYEKL. The CDR3: CASSQVSTGTNYGYTF. DNA for the CDR3: TGCGCCAGCAGCCAAGTCTCAACAGGGACTAACTATGGCTACACCTTC.

The J gene is TRBJ2-5, the V gene TRBV5-5; 14 bases match TRBD2. Germline-derived CDR1 and CDR2 are SGHKS and YYEKEE (reference sequence). V lost 5 bases and J lost 5; bases outside the gene matches: 2. The CDR3 has 14 residues. Here the CDR3 reads CASRTSGRVETQYF. The CDR3 DNA follows: TGTGCCAGCAGGACTAGCGGGAGGGTGGAGACCCAGTACTTC.

This clone occurred many times. The CDR3 coding sequence is TGTGCCAGCAGCCCCCCCGGGACAGGTACCGGGGAGCTGTTTTTT. This translates into CASSPPGTGTGELFF. The chain couples TRBV11-2 to TRBJ2-2; 8 nucleotides match TRBD1. The CDR3 runs 15 residues. J was trimmed by 5 bases and V by 5 bases; bases with no gene match: 7. Looked up from germline, CDR1 is SGHAT and CDR2 is FQNNGV.

The rearrangement uses TRBV19 and TRBJ2-7; the D is unclear. The CDR3 runs to 14 residues. Trimming took off 3 bases at V and 0 bases at J, with 9 bases between the two ends. Germline CDR1 reads LNHDA; CDR2 reads SQIVND (reference sequence). CDR3 protein: CASSMGSNSYEQYF. CDR3 DNA: TGTGCCAGTAGTATGGGTTCCAACTCCTACGAGCAGTACTTC.

This clone has a single count. The V gene is TRBV5-1, the J gene TRBJ2-3; maybe TRBD1 (7 bases). The CDR3 consists of 14 residues. Germline V CDR1 and CDR2: SGHRS, YFSETQ. The V gene lost 6 bases and the J gene lost 3 bases, with 14 bases spanning the gap. CDR3 amino acids: CASKEGAVTDTQYF. CDR3 nucleotides: TGCGCCAGCAAGGAGGGGGCGGTGACAGATACGCAGTATTTT.